This TCR beta chain appears in the sequencing data of a study of cytomegalovirus exposure and HLA in healthy donors. The CDR3 runs 14 residues. The germline CDR1 and CDR2 sequences are SGHRS and YFSETQ. Trimming at V came to 4 bases and at J to 3 bases, leaving 2 bases not matched to a gene. Worth noting for this clone: The antigen is undetermined.

Study-wide points: A few chains tied to CMV proved CMV antigen-specific in vitro.

The PCR was carried out with 60 Vbeta primers and 13 Jbeta primers. TCRdb's table, derived via immunoSEQ multiplex PCR, lists solely in-frame clones and lacks some. The repertoire holds 200,000 or so clones, with around four fifths as singletons. The chain couples TRBV5-1 to TRBJ1-4, with 8 bases identical to TRBD1. The sample taken for sequencing was PBMCs. The origin of this receptor is a woman in her forties or fifties in good health and CMV-seropositive. The CDR3, as DNA: TGCGCCAGCAGCCAGGGGGCACCTAATGAAAAACTGTTTTTT. This translates into CASSQGAPNEKLFF.